This section outlines one T cell receptor beta chain sequence together with its context. No antigen is known for it. Other DNA sequences in the same sample also yield this CDR3. Sequencing used cDNA as its template, made by extracting RNA and reverse transcribing it. The method was immunoSEQ multiplex PCR; TCRdb's version includes in-frame clones alone and lacks a portion of them. This table has about 180,000 clones, around 71% appearing once. The record originates from a study of CD8+ T cells in alopecia areata. V lost 3 bases and J lost 1, with 13 bases in between. CDR3 length: 14 residues. CDR1 and CDR2 from the germline V gene are SQVTM and ANQGSEA. Findings and caveats of the study: Higher clonality than in normal scalp was seen in lesional scalp, especially alopecia totalis/universalis.

The material sequenced was CD8+ T cells sorted from blood, taken at week 0. The J gene is TRBJ2-7, the V gene TRBV29-1, with D maybe TRBD1 (6 bases). The clonotype was recovered from a human donor with alopecia areata. The DNA of the CDR3 is TGCAGCGTTGAGGACAGATCTTCTTCCTACGAGCAGTACTTC. Encoded protein: CSVEDRSSSYEQYF.